The TCR beta chain described here comes from a study of early T cells in non-severe SARS-CoV-2 infection. TCRdb used MiXCR to reprocess the 5' RACE reads, holding one entry per CDR3 protein. Here the sample spans 70,000 to 85,000 distinct CDR3 sequences, about 12% being singletons. Ten or more counts support this clonotype. The TCR sequence derives from an adult who was a healthcare worker with PCR-confirmed SARS-CoV-2 infection or an uninfected control (not recorded which). Material for sequencing was whole blood.

CDR3 DNA sequence: TGTGCCAGCAGCTTTGGACAGGGTAGCTCCTACGAGCAGTACTTC. Translating gives CASSFGQGSSYEQYF. The chain joins TRBV11-2 to TRBJ2-7, with 8 nucleotides matching TRBD1. The V and J ends lost 3 bases and 0 bases, in that order; junction bases with no gene match: 4. The CDR3 is 15 amino acids. The germline gives CDR1 SGHAT, CDR2 FQNNGV.